The 2 T cell receptor beta chains below were found in one sample sequenced in a study of OX40 agonist ivuxolimab in advanced cancers. Using immunoSEQ multiplex PCR, the repertoire was profiled, and TCRdb retains in-frame clones only, with some absent. The table has tens of thousands of clones, approximately 91% seen once; the top ten hold about 0.31%. The sequencing here drew on CD4+ or CD8+ T cells sorted from blood, taken in a trial of the OX40 agonist ivuxolimab. Receptors were obtained from an adult with an advanced solid tumor such as melanoma, head and neck, liver or kidney cancer.

A word on this clone: One end of the junction is discordant with germline, which a read error may explain. The V call is TRBV19, the J call TRBJ1-1, with 8 bases lining up with TRBD1. This CDR3 region has 13 residues. Germline CDR1 is LNHDA and CDR2 is SQIVND (reference sequence). The CDR3 DNA sequence: TGTGCCAGTAGTATAGATGGACAGGGTCCGGTTTACTTT. This codes for CASSIDGQGPVYF.

The J gene is TRBJ2-6, the V gene TRBV28; TRBD2 agrees at 11 bases. V lost 6 bases, J lost 4 bases, and 14 bases stayed unmatched. The CDR3 spans 19 residues. The germline V gene has CDR1 MDHEN and CDR2 SYDVKM. The CDR3 loop reads CASSSPGTSGLWGANVLTF. The CDR3 region has the DNA TGTGCCAGCAGCTCCCCCGGGACTAGCGGTCTCTGGGGGGCCAACGTCCTGACTTTC.